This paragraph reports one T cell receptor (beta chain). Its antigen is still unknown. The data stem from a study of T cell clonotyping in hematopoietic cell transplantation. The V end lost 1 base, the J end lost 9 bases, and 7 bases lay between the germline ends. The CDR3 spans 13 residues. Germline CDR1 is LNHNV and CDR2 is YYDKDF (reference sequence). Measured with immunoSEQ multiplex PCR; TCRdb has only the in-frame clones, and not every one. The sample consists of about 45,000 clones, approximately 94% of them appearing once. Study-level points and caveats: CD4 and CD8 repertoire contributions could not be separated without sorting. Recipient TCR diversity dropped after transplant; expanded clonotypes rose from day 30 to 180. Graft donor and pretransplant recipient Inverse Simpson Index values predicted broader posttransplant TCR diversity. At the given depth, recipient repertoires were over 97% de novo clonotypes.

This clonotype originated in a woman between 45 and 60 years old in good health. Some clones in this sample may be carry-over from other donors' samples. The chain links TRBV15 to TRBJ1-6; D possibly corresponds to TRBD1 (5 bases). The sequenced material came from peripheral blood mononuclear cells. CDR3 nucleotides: TGTGCCACCAGCAGAGGTAGGGGTTCACCCCTCCACTTT. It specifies CATSRGRGSPLHF.